The clone carrying this T cell receptor (beta chain) was seen more than once but under ten times. Its antigen remains unknown. The method was immunoSEQ multiplex PCR; TCRdb's version includes in-frame clones alone and lacks a portion of them. The sample consists of 50,000 or so clones, over 60% of them appearing once. These data come from a study of T cells in localized non-small cell lung cancer. Germline V gene data show CDR1 as SGHNT and CDR2 as YYREEE (reference sequence). The CDR3 spans 17 residues. The ends lost 4 bases at V and 4 bases at J; junction bases unmatched: 15. The study, taken as a whole, reports: In uninvolved adjacent lung, T cell clonality reached its highest value, exceeding tumor. Longer survival (overall) was linked to higher T cell density in blood.

The rearrangement joins TRBV5-4 to TRBJ2-7; 9 bases are shared with TRBD2. Here the sequenced sample was PBMCs, taken before any cancer treatment. This TCR was sampled from a woman between 35 and 70 years old with stage II lung adenocarcinoma. CDR3 in DNA: TGTGCCAGCAGCCGCCAGGTGGCAACTAGCGGGTTATACGAGCAGTACTTC. It is translated as CASSRQVATSGLYEQYF.